These 19 T cell receptor beta chains were sequenced from one sample in a study of cytomegalovirus exposure and HLA in healthy donors (dated 2017 in TCRdb). Library prep was done by the immunoSEQ multiplex PCR assay. Drawn from immuneACCESS, this table holds only the in-frame rearrangements with V and J called that TCRdb kept. Clones are partly lost; checked studies trace under half to an unresolved V gene and leave the rest unexplained. The sample table holds tens of thousands of clones, of which approximately 95% were seen once. The biggest ten clones account for roughly 5.2% of the sample. The sequencing sample was made of PBMCs. The receptor source for this set is a woman aged 18-29 years in good health and CMV-seronegative.

This chain links TRBV25-1 with TRBJ1-1; 7 bases match TRBD1. CDR3 size: 17 residues. The V and J ends lost 4 bases and 5 bases, in that order; junction bases with no gene match: 16. Germline V gene data show CDR1 as MGHDK and CDR2 as SYGVNS. CDR3 sequence: CASSVQGGLGRRTEAFF. The CDR3 DNA reads TGTGCCAGCAGTGTGCAGGGGGGATTGGGAAGAAGGACTGAAGCTTTCTTT.

The chain recombines TRBV5-1 with TRBJ1-2; D remains ambiguous. The CDR3 length is 14 residues. CDR1 is SGHRS, CDR2 YFSETQ, per germline. Between the trimmed V and J ends, which lost 6 bases and 4 bases, there was a span of 16 bases. In nucleotides, the CDR3 is TGCGCCAGCACCGCCGATTCCCATAGCTATGGCTACACCTTC. Translated: CASTADSHSYGYTF.

The chain recombines TRBV2 with TRBJ1-2; D call uncertain. This CDR3 spans 13 amino acids. Germline lookup yields CDR1 SNHLY and CDR2 FYNNEI. Trimming stripped 3 bases from V and 3 bases from J, with 8 bases between. CDR3 region: CASSDRIDYGYTF. The CDR3 DNA reads TGTGCCAGCAGTGATAGAATCGACTATGGCTACACCTTC.

The chain employs TRBV6-5 and TRBJ1-2; TRBD1 matches at 9 bases. The CDR3 is 13 residues long. In germline, CDR1 is MNHEY, CDR2 SVGAGI. V trimming: 6 bases; J trimming: 7 bases; junction bases outside the gene matches: 6. The CDR3 DNA is TGTGCCAGCAGATCAACAGGGGGCCCTGGCTACACCTTC. Protein: CASRSTGGPGYTF.

J is TRBJ2-2 and V is TRBV6-1; 7 positions match TRBD1. Per the germline V gene, CDR1 is MNHNS and CDR2 is SASEGT. V lost 4 bases and J lost 7; bases outside the gene matches: 9. The CDR3 sequence is 15 residues long. The CDR3 DNA sequence: TGTGCCAGCAGTGTTAGGGGGCGTGTTCGCGGGGAGCTGTTTTTT. Translated: CASSVRGRVRGELFF.

J is TRBJ1-2 and V is TRBV9, with 10 bases lining up with TRBD1. Germline lookup yields CDR1 SGDLS and CDR2 YYNGEE. This CDR3 comprises 14 residues. The V segment lost 4 bases and the J segment 3 bases; nucleotides outside the gene matches: 3. The DNA of the CDR3 is TGTGCCAGCAGCTTGGGGACAGGGGACTATGGCTACACCTTC. Its translation is CASSLGTGDYGYTF.

The rearrangement uses TRBV19 and TRBJ2-2; TRBD2 is a possible D gene (6 bases). CDR1 LNHDA and CDR2 SQIVND come from the germline V gene (reference sequence). V was pared by 9 bases and J by 1 base, with 18 bases between. The CDR3 consists of 16 residues. CDR3 in amino acids: CASRSFGGVNTGELFF. CDR3 nucleotides: TGTGCCAGCAGAAGTTTCGGAGGGGTGAACACCGGGGAGCTGTTTTTT.

V gene TRBV21-1 combines with J gene TRBJ1-4; the DNA was not used to check the table's D call, TRBD1. TRBV21-1 is shown as a pseudogene. This CDR3 spans 15 amino acids. The CDR3 loop reads CASSRIDREDEKLFF. CDR3 bases: TGTGCCAGCAGCAGAATTGACAGGGAGGATGAAAAACTGTTTTTT.

The chain has TRBV6-1 and TRBJ2-3, with 10 bases identical to TRBD1. The ends lost 7 bases at V and 3 bases at J; junction bases unmatched: 4. Germline V gene lookup returns CDR1 MNHNS and CDR2 SASEGT. This CDR3 comprises 14 residues. In nucleotides, the CDR3 is TGTGCCAGCACTTGGGGACAGGGGACAGATACGCAGTATTTT. Translated, it gives CASTWGQGTDTQYF.

V and J are TRBV10-3 and TRBJ1-2; the D gene is possibly TRBD1 (5 bases). The CDR3 length is 14 residues. From germline, CDR1 is ENHRY and CDR2 SYGVKD. Deletions cut 6 bases from V and 8 bases from J, with 19 bases between. The CDR3 here is CAIRPRAARVGYTF. The CDR3, as DNA: TGTGCCATCAGACCCAGGGCCGCCCGCGTAGGCTACACCTTC.

The V and J genes are TRBV6-6 and TRBJ1-5, with D hard to call. Germline values: CDR1 MNHNY, CDR2 SVGAGI (reference sequence). This CDR3 spans 14 amino acids. Trimming took 10 bases from V and 0 from J, leaving 13 bases between them. CDR3: CATLRQSSNQPQHF. The CDR3 DNA is TGTGCCACCCTGCGGCAGTCTAGCAATCAGCCCCAGCATTTT.

The rearrangement links TRBV4-2 to TRBJ2-7; tentative D call: TRBD2 (7 bases). The germline gives CDR1 LGHNA, CDR2 YNFKEQ. The CDR3 contains 14 residues. Between the trimmed V and J ends, which lost 4 bases and 2 bases, there was a span of 12 bases. CDR3 sequence (DNA): TGTGCCAGCAGCCTTCCCGGGGGGCCCTACGAGCAGTACTTC. It is translated as CASSLPGGPYEQYF.

This rearrangement joins TRBV19 to TRBJ2-3; D perhaps matches TRBD2 (6 bases). The CDR3 runs 14 residues. Germline V gene sequence: CDR1 LNHDA, CDR2 SQIVND (reference sequence). Trimming removed 10 bases from V and 0 bases from J, with 14 bases in between. CDR3 in DNA: TGTGCCACCCGGCAGGAGGGGAGCACAGATACGCAGTATTTT. Translation: CATRQEGSTDTQYF.

The chain combines TRBV19 with TRBJ1-5, with 9 bases that match TRBD1. The CDR3 has 15 amino acids. Per the germline V gene, CDR1 is LNHDA and CDR2 is SQIVND (reference sequence). J was trimmed by 2 bases and V by 1 base; bases with no gene match: 0. As DNA, the CDR3 is TGTGCCAGTAGTATAGGGGACAGGGGCAATCAGCCCCAGCATTTT. Protein sequence: CASSIGDRGNQPQHF.

Comments on this clone: The junction departs from germline at one end; a sequencing error may be responsible. The chain employs TRBV5-6 and TRBJ2-5; 7 nucleotides agree with TRBD2. The CDR3 runs to 13 residues. Germline values: CDR1 SGHDT, CDR2 YYEEEE. The CDR3 region has the DNA TGTGCCAGCAGCAATCCGGGACTACCTATCACACACTTC. It yields the protein CASSNPGLPITHF.

The rearrangement uses TRBV28 and TRBJ2-7, with a possible D match to TRBD2 (7 bases). CDR1 is MDHEN, CDR2 SYDVKM, per germline. The CDR3 contains 14 residues. V was clipped by 3 bases and J by 4 bases, with 13 bases between them. In DNA, the CDR3 is TGTGCCAGCAGTTTGGGGGGGCGCCGATACGAGCAGTACTTC. Protein: CASSLGGRRYEQYF.

This chain connects TRBV19 to TRBJ1-2, with TRBD1 matching over 8 bases. Germline V gene sequence: CDR1 LNHDA, CDR2 SQIVND (reference sequence). V dropped 5 bases and J dropped 8; count of bases not matched to a gene: 4. The CDR3 has 12 amino acids. The CDR3 DNA is TGTGCCAGTAGTTCCGACAGGGGAGGCTACACCTTC. As protein: CASSSDRGGYTF. The complete variable domain, with remaining parts taken from reference TRBV19 and TRBJ1-2, reads DGGITQSPKYLFRKEGQNVTLSCEQNLNHDAMYWYRQDPGQGLRLIYYSQIVNDFQKGDIAEGYSVSREKKESFPLTVTSAQKNPTAFYLCASSSDRGGYTFGSGTRLTVV.

The rearrangement links TRBV6-4 to TRBJ2-2, with 12 bases fitting TRBD1. Unmatched junction bases numbered 2, after V lost 5 bases and J lost 4 bases. CDR3 size: 15 residues. Germline V gene data show CDR1 as MRHNA and CDR2 as SNTAGT. CDR3 DNA sequence: TGTGCCAGCAGTCCGGGACAGGGGGCCACCGGGGAGCTGTTTTTT. This encodes CASSPGQGATGELFF.

The chain uses TRBV10-3 and TRBJ1-5; TRBD1 matches at 7 bases. CDR1 is ENHRY and CDR2 is SYGVKD in the germline V gene. CDR3 size: 17 residues. Trimming at V came to 1 base and at J to 0 bases, leaving 6 bases not matched to a gene. CDR3: CAISEWDSFLSNQPQHF. The CDR3 DNA sequence: TGTGCCATCAGTGAGTGGGACAGCTTCCTTAGCAATCAGCCCCAGCATTTT.